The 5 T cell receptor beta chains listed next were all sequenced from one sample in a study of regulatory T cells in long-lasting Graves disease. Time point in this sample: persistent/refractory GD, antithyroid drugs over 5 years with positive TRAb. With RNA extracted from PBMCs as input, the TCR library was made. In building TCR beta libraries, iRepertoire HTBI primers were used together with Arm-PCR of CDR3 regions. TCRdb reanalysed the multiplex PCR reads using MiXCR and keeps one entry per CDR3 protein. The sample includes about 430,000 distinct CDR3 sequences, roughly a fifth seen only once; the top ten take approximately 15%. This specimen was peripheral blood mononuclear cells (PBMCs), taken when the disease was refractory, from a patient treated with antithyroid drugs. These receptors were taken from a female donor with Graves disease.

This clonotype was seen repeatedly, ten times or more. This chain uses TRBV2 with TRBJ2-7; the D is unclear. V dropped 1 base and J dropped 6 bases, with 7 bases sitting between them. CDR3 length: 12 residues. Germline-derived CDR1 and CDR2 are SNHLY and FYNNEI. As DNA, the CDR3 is TGTGCCAGCAGTGAAGTTACACGCGAGCAGTACTTC. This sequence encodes CASSEVTREQYF.

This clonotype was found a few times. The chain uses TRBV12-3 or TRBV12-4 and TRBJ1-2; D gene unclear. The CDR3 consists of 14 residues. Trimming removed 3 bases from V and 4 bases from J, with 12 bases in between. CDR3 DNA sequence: TGTGCCAGCAGTTTTCCAGGCGCCACCTATGGCTACACCTTC. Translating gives CASSFPGATYGYTF.

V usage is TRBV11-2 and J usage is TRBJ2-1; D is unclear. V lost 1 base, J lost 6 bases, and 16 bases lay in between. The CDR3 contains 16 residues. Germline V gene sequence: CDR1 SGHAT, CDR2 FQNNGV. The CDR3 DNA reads TGTGCCAGCAGCTTAGGAGGCCAGGTTTTACGCAATGAGCAGTTCTTC. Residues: CASSLGGQVLRNEQFF.

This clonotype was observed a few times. CDR3 region: CASHGAGKIDTQYF. In nucleotides, the CDR3 is TGTGCCAGCCACGGCGCAGGGAAGATAGATACGCAGTATTTT. The rearrangement joins TRBV27 to TRBJ2-3; D is perhaps TRBD1 (5 bases). V was pared by 8 bases and J by 5 bases, with 17 bases between. The CDR3 loop spans 14 amino acids. The germline CDR1 and CDR2 sequences are MNHEY and SMNVEV (reference sequence).

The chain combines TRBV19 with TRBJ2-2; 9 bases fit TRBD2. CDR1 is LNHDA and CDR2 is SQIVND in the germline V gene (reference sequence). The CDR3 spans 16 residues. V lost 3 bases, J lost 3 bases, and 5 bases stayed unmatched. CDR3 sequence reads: CASSIFGGRDTGELFF. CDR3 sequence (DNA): TGTGCCAGTAGTATTTTCGGCGGGAGGGACACCGGGGAGCTGTTTTTT.